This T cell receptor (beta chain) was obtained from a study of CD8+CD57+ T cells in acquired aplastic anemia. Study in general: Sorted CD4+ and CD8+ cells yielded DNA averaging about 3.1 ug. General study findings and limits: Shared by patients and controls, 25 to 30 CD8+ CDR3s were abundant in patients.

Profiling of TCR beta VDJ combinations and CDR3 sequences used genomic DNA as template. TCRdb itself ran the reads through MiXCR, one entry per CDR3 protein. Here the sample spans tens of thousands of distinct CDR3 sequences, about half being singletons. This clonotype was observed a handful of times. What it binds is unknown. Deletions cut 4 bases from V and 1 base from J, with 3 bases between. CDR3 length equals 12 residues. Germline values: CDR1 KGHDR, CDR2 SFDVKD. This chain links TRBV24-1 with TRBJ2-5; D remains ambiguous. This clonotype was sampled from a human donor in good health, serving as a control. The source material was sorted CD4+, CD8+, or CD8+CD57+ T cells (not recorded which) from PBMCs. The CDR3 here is CATSDPQETQYF. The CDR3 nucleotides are TGTGCCACCAGTGACCCCCAAGAGACCCAGTACTTC.